The 7 T cell receptor beta chains below were found in one sample sequenced in a study of CD8+ T cells in alopecia areata. Documented treatment: oral pan-JAK inhibitor, 5-10 mg twice daily. The authors extracted RNA and reverse transcribed it into cDNA as the sequencing template. Libraries were prepared by immunoSEQ multiplex PCR; TCRdb keeps only in-frame clonotypes and omits some of them. The table includes hundreds of thousands of clones, 60% detected once. The material sequenced was CD4+ T cells sorted from blood, taken at roughly week 53, from a patient treated with tofacitinib. The source of these receptors is a human donor with alopecia areata.

The gene calls are TRBV30 and TRBJ2-3; TRBD2 matches 7 bases. The CDR3 extends over 14 amino acids. With 5 bases clipped from V and 0 bases from J, the junction kept 5 bases outside the gene matches. CDR1 and CDR2 from the germline V gene are GTSNPN and SVGIG (reference sequence). The CDR3 reads CAWGSGVSTDTQYF. The CDR3 bases are TGTGCCTGGGGCAGCGGGGTCAGCACAGATACGCAGTATTTT.

The rearrangement links TRBV15 to TRBJ1-1; D unresolved. This CDR3 comprises 15 residues. Trimming took off 0 bases at V and 0 bases at J, with 8 bases between the two ends. Germline lookup yields CDR1 LNHNV and CDR2 YYDKDF (reference sequence). The CDR3 coding sequence is TGTGCCACCAGCAGAGATCGAGGGATGAACACTGAAGCTTTCTTT. Translation: CATSRDRGMNTEAFF.

The J gene is TRBJ2-7, the V gene TRBV9, with 8 bases lining up with TRBD2. Germline-derived CDR1 and CDR2 are SGDLS and YYNGEE. CDR3 length: 15 amino acids. The ends lost 4 bases at V and 2 bases at J; junction bases unmatched: 8. For the CDR3, the DNA is TGTGCCAGCAGCCCCCGGGTAGCGGGGACCTACGAGCAGTACTTC. Protein product: CASSPRVAGTYEQYF.

This clone has just a few counts. The rearrangement uses TRBV30 and TRBJ1-1; D is unresolved. The germline gives CDR1 GTSNPN, CDR2 SVGIG (reference sequence). This CDR3 has 13 amino acids. The V and J ends lost 0 bases and 3 bases respectively, with 8 bases between them. This CDR3 reads CAWSVQSDTEAFF. The CDR3 DNA follows: TGTGCCTGGAGTGTACAGAGTGACACTGAAGCTTTCTTT.

This chain connects TRBV29-1 to TRBJ2-5, with D tentatively TRBD2 (5 bases). The CDR3 contains 13 residues. Germline V CDR1 and CDR2: SQVTM, ANQGSEA. Trimming took 4 bases from V and 5 from J, leaving 14 bases between them. The CDR3 DNA reads TGCAGCGTTGTCAAGGACTTTGTGGAGACCCAGTACTTC. It specifies CSVVKDFVETQYF.

This clone has only a few counts. This rearrangement joins TRBV6-6 to TRBJ2-4, with 12 bases aligning to TRBD2. With V trimmed by 6 bases and J by 7 bases, 7 bases remained unmatched. Per germline, CDR1 MNHNY and CDR2 SVGAGI (reference sequence). This CDR3 has 15 amino acids. CDR3 sequence reads: CASSLTTSGRNIQYF. The CDR3 DNA reads TGTGCCAGCAGCCTTACCACTAGCGGGAGGAACATTCAGTACTTC.

The V gene is TRBV15, the J gene TRBJ1-2; D remains unclear. The germline V and J ends were trimmed by 1 base and 8 bases, with 14 bases remaining between them. This CDR3 spans 14 amino acids. CDR1 and CDR2 (germline): LNHNV, YYDKDF (reference sequence). The CDR3 protein is CATSRAGSTGGYTF. The CDR3 region has the DNA TGTGCCACCAGCAGAGCGGGAAGCACGGGCGGCTACACCTTC.